What follows are 4 T cell receptor beta chains derived from one specimen sequenced in a study of blood T cell repertoires in COVID-19. TCRdb's table, derived via immunoSEQ multiplex PCR, lists solely in-frame clones and lacks some. The sample comprises some 36,000 clones, 90% of which are singletons, and roughly 42% rests with the top ten. Specimen: peripheral blood. The receptors come from a man between 60 and 75 years old with active or convalescent COVID-19.

The chain employs TRBV21-1 and TRBJ1-1; the table's D gene call, TRBD1, was not cross checked with the DNA. TRBV21-1 is a pseudogene segment. The CDR3 consists of 10 residues. The CDR3 sequence: CARQVGGAFF. For the CDR3, the DNA is TGTGCCAGACAGGTAGGGGGAGCTTTCTTT.

This clone was detected only once. This chain links TRBV7-8 with TRBJ1-5; D perhaps matches TRBD1 (5 bases). Germline-derived CDR1 and CDR2 are SGHVS and FQNEAQ. The CDR3 is made up of 17 amino acids. Trimming cost V 7 bases and J 0 bases, with 19 bases left between them. The CDR3 DNA follows: TGTGCCAGCAACCCCGTGGGGGGGGGTTATAGCAATCAGCCCCAGCATTTT. Amino acids: CASNPVGGGYSNQPQHF.

The gene calls are TRBV5-5 and TRBJ2-7, with D uncertain. Trimming removed 2 bases at V and 0 bases at J, with 6 bases between. Germline lookup yields CDR1 SGHKS and CDR2 YYEKEE (reference sequence). The CDR3 consists of 13 residues. The CDR3 protein is CASSFDSSYEQYF. The CDR3 nucleotides are TGTGCCAGCAGCTTTGACTCCTCCTACGAGCAGTACTTC.

This rearrangement joins TRBV5-4 to TRBJ2-5, with D perhaps matching TRBD1 (6 bases). The germline gives CDR1 SGHNT, CDR2 YYREEE (reference sequence). V gave up 5 bases and J gave up 4 bases, with 15 bases separating them. This CDR3 region has 14 residues. Written as DNA, the CDR3 is TGTGCCAGCAGACTCGACCAGGGGACAGAGACCCAGTACTTC. Its translation is CASRLDQGTETQYF.